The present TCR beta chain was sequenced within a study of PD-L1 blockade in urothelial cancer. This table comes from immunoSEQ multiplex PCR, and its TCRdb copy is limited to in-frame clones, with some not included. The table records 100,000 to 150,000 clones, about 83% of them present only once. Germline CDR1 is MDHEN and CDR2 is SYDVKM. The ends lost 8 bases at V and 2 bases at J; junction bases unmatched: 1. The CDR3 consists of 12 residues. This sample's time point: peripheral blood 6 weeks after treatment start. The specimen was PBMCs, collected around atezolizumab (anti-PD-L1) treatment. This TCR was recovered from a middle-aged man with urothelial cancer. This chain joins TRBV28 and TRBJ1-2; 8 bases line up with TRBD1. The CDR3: CASDRGNYGYTF. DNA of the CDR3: TGTGCCAGCGACAGGGGCAACTATGGCTACACCTTC.